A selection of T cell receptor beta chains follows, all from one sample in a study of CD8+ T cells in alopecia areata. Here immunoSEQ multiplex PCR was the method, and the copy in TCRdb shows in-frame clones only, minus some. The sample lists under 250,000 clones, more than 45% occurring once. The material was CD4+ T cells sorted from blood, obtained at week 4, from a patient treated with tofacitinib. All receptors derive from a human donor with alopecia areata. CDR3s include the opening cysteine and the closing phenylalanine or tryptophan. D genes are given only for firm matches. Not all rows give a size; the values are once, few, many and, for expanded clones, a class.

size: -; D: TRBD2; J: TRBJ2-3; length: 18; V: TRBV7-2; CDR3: CASSPRGGLAGSPDTQYF; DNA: TGTGCCAGCAGCCCAAGGGGGGGACTAGCGGGGAGTCCAGATACGCAGTATTTT
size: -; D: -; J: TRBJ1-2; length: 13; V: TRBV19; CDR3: CASSIGTRAGYTF; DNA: TGTGCCAGTAGTATAGGGACACGGGCCGGCTACACCTTC
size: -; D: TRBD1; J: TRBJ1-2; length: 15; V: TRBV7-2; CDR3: CASSLGQGAHSGYTF; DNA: TGTGCCAGCAGCTTAGGCCAGGGGGCGCACTCTGGCTACACCTTC
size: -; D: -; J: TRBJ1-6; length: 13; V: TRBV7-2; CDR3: CASSLDGLYALHF; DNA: TGTGCCAGCAGCTTGGACGGACTCTACGCCCTCCACTTT
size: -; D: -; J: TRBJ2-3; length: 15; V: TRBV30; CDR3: CAWSFGRGTTDTQYF; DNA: TGTGCCTGGAGTTTCGGCAGGGGAACGACAGATACGCAGTATTTT
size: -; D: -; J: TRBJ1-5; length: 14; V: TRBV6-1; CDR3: CASRPDQSNQPQHF; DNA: TGTGCCAGCAGACCGGACCAGAGCAATCAGCCCCAGCATTTT
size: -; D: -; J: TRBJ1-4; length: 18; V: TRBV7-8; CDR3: CASSLEAGIDPTNEKLFF; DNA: TGTGCCAGCAGCTTAGAGGCAGGCATAGACCCAACTAATGAAAAACTGTTTTTT
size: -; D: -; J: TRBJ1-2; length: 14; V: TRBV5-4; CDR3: CASSPGTAERGYTF; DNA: TGTGCCAGCAGCCCGGGGACCGCTGAAAGGGGCTACACCTTC
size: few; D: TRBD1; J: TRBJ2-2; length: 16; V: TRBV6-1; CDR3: CASSDPGQGNTGELFF; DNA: TGTGCCAGCAGTGACCCGGGACAGGGAAACACCGGGGAGCTGTTTTTT
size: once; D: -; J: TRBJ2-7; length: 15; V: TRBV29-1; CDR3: CSLPLGGRPFYEQYF; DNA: TGCAGCCTCCCGCTCGGGGGGCGGCCTTTCTACGAGCAGTACTTC
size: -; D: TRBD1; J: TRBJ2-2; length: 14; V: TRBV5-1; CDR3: CASSFGTGSGELFF; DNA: TGCGCCAGCAGCTTTGGGACAGGATCCGGGGAGCTGTTTTTT
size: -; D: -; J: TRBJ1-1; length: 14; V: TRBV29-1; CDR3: CSVRRVLGSSEAFF; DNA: TGCAGCGTGAGAAGGGTGCTTGGTTCCTCTGAAGCTTTCTTT
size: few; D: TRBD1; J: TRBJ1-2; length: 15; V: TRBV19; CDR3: CASILTGTVNYGYTF; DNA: TGTGCCAGTATCCTCACCGGGACAGTCAACTATGGCTACACCTTC
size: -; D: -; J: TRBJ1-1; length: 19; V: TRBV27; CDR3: CASSPLGYGGKEKGTEAFF; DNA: TGTGCCAGCAGTCCGCTTGGGTACGGGGGGAAGGAGAAAGGCACTGAAGCTTTCTTT
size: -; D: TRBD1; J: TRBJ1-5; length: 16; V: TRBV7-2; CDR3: CASSAGTGGSNQPQHF; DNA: TGTGCCAGCAGCGCCGGGACAGGGGGTAGCAATCAGCCCCAGCATTTT
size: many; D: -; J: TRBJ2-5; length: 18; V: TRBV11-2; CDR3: CASSSQNSWGVSSETQYF; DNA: TGTGCCAGCAGCTCTCAAAATTCTTGGGGGGTATCGTCAGAGACCCAGTACTTC
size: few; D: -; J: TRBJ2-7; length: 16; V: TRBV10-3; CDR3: CAISQWAGREPYEQYF; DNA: TGTGCCATCAGCCAATGGGCCGGCAGGGAACCCTACGAGCAGTACTTC
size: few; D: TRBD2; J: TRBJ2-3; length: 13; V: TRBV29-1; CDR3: CSVLAGITDTQYF; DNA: TGCAGCGTACTAGCGGGGATCACAGATACGCAGTATTTT
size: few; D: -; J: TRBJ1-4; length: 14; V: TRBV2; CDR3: CASSDRHKIEKLFF; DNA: TGTGCCAGCAGTGATAGGCATAAAATTGAAAAACTGTTTTTT
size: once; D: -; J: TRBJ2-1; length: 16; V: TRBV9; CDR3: CASSVRALSSYNEQFF; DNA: TGTGCCAGCAGCGTCCGGGCCCTCAGCTCCTACAATGAGCAGTTCTTC
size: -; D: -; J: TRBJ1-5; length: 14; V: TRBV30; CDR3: CAWAQGGSNQPQHF; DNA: TGTGCCTGGGCACAGGGAGGTAGCAATCAGCCCCAGCATTTT
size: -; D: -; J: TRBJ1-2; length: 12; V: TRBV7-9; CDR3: CASSLGGDGYTF; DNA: TGTGCCAGCAGCTTAGGCGGGGATGGCTACACCTTC
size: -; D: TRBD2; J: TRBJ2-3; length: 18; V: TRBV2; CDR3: CASSPIAGAGALTDTQYF; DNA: TGTGCCAGCAGCCCAATAGCTGGAGCGGGGGCCCTCACAGATACGCAGTATTTT
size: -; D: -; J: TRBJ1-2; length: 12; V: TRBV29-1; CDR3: CSVVRRPYGYTF; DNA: TGCAGCGTTGTAAGGAGACCCTATGGCTACACCTTC
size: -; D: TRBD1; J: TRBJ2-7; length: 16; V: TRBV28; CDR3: CASSLRRTGHHYEQYF; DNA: TGTGCCAGCAGTTTACGCAGGACAGGACACCACTACGAGCAGTACTTC
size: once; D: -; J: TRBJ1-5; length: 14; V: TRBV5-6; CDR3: CASSTVRGGQPQHF; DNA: TGTGCCAGCAGCACGGTCAGGGGTGGCCAGCCCCAGCATTTT
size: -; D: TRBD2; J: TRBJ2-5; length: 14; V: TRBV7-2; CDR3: CASSFGLVLETQYF; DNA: TGTGCCAGCAGCTTCGGACTAGTCTTAGAGACCCAGTACTTC
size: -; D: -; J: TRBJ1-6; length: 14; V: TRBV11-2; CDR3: CASSLGADNSPLHF; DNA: TGTGCAAGCAGCTTAGGAGCAGATAATTCACCCCTCCACTTT
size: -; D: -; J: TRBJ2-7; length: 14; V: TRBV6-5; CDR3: CASSLQGENSEQYF; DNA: TGTGCCAGCAGTCTCCAAGGGGAAAACAGCGAGCAGTACTTC
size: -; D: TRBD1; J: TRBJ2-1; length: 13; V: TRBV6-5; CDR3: CASSGQGRVEQFF; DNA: TGTGCCAGCAGTGGACAGGGGAGAGTCGAGCAGTTCTTC
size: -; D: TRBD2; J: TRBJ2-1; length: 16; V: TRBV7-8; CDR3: CASSVLSGTSFSEQFF; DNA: TGTGCCAGCAGCGTACTTTCCGGGACTAGCTTTAGTGAGCAGTTCTTC
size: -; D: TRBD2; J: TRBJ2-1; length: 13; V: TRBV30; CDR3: CAWSGLAGGRKFF; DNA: TGTGCCTGGAGCGGGCTAGCGGGGGGGCGGAAGTTCTTC
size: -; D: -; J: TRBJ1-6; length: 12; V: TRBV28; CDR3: CASSLGDSPLHF; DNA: TGTGCCAGCAGTTTGGGTGATTCACCCCTCCACTTT
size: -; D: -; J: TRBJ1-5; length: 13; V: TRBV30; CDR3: CAWSESGNQPQHF; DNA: TGTGCCTGGAGTGAGTCGGGCAATCAGCCCCAGCATTTT
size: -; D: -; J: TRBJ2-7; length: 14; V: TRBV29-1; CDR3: CSVEEGTQGYEQYF; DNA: TGCAGCGTTGAAGAGGGGACCCAGGGATACGAGCAGTACTTC
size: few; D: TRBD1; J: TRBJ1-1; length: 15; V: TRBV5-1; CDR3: CASSWGDRMNTEAFF; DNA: TGCGCCAGCAGCTGGGGGGACAGGATGAACACTGAAGCTTTCTTT
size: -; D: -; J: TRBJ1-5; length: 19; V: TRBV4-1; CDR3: CASSQDRSEGLRENQPQHF; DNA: TGCGCCAGCAGCCAAGATAGGTCCGAGGGCCTCAGAGAAAATCAGCCCCAGCATTTT
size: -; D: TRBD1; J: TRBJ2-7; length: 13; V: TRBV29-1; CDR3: CSVMTGGSGEQYF; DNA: TGCAGCGTCATGACAGGGGGGTCAGGAGAGCAGTACTTC
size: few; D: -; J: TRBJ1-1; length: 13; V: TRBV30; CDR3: CAWSAGSTTEAFF; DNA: TGTGCCTGGAGTGCGGGGTCGACCACTGAAGCTTTCTTT
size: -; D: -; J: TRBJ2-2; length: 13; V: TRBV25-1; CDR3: CAIITPVPGELFF; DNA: TGTGCCATTATAACGCCGGTGCCCGGGGAGCTGTTTTTT
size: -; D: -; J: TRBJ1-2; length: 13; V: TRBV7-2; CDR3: CASSLGAANGYTF; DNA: TGTGCCAGCAGCTTAGGGGCGGCGAATGGCTACACCTTC
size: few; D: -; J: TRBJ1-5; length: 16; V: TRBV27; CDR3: CASSLTGYYSNQPQHF; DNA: TGTGCCAGCAGTCTTACAGGCTATTATAGCAATCAGCCCCAGCATTTT
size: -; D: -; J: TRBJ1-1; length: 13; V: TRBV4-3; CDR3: CASSQVMNTEAFF; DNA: TGCGCCAGCAGCCAAGTTATGAACACTGAAGCTTTCTTT
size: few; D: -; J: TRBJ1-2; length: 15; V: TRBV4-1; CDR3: CASSLGPGVNYGYTF; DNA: TGCGCCAGCAGCCTAGGCCCGGGAGTTAACTATGGCTACACCTTC
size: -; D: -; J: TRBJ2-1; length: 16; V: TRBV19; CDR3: CASSPDGQSSYNEQFF; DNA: TGTGCCAGTAGTCCGGACGGCCAGAGCTCCTACAATGAGCAGTTCTTC
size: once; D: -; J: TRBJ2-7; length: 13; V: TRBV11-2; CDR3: CASSRDSAYEQYF; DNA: TGTGCCAGCAGTCGGGACTCGGCCTACGAGCAGTACTTC
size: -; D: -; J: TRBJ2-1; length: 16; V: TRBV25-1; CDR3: CASSTRDRGISNEQFF; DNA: TGTGCCAGCAGTACTCGGGACCGAGGCATATCCAATGAGCAGTTCTTC
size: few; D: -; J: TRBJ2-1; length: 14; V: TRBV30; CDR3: CAWNRDALDNEQFF; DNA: TGTGCCTGGAACCGGGACGCATTGGACAATGAGCAGTTCTTC
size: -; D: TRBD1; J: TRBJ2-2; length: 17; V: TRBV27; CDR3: CASSLGPGQGEAGELFF; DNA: TGTGCCAGCAGTTTAGGACCGGGACAGGGGGAGGCCGGGGAGCTGTTTTTT
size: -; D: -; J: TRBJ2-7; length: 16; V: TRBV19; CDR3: CASTPEGGQHPYEQYF; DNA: TGTGCCAGTACCCCAGAGGGAGGACAGCACCCGTACGAGCAGTACTTC
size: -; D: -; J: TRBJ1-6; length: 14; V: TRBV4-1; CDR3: CASSQGPYNSPLHF; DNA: TGCGCCAGCAGCCAGGGACCGTATAATTCACCCCTCCACTTT
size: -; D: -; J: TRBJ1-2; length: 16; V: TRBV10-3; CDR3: CAISESNPQGGYGYTF; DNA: TGTGCCATCAGTGAGTCGAATCCCCAGGGTGGATATGGCTACACCTTC
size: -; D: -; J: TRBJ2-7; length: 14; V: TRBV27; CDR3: CASSIRPGGDEQYF; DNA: TGTGCCAGCAGTATCCGACCCGGTGGCGACGAGCAGTACTTC